A single sample gave rise to the 15 T cell receptor beta chains below, sequenced in a study of early T cells in non-severe SARS-CoV-2 infection. TCRdb fed the 5' RACE reads into MiXCR, producing one record per CDR3 protein. Of 64,000 or so distinct CDR3 sequences detected, around 13% appear once; the ten largest clones hold roughly 4.2%. The sequencing sample was made of whole blood. These TCRs come from an adult who was a healthcare worker with PCR-confirmed SARS-CoV-2 infection or an uninfected control (not recorded which).

This clonotype was seen repeatedly, ten times or more. The chain joins TRBV7-8 to TRBJ1-4, with 9 bases fitting TRBD1. Trimming took 5 bases from V and 6 from J; bases not matched to a gene: 10. Germline assignment: CDR1 SGHVS and CDR2 FQNEAQ. The CDR3 covers 16 residues. CDR3 sequence reads: CASSGGTGQYYEKLFF. The CDR3 bases are TGTGCCAGCAGCGGGGGGACAGGGCAATATTATGAAAAACTGTTTTTT.

The CDR3 loop is CSSSGAITDTQYF. CDR3 DNA sequence: TGCAGCTCTAGCGGGGCGATCACAGATACGCAGTATTTT. The V call is TRBV29-1, the J call TRBJ2-3; TRBD2 matches 9 bases. Per the germline V gene, CDR1 is SQVTM and CDR2 is ANQGSEA. The CDR3 totals 13 residues. Germline trimming cut 8 bases from V and 2 bases from J; bases unmatched to any gene: 5.

The chain is built from TRBV13 and TRBJ2-7; 7 bases agree with TRBD1. Germline lookup yields CDR1 PRHDT and CDR2 FYEKMQ (reference sequence). The ends lost 6 bases at V and 0 bases at J; junction bases unmatched: 8. The CDR3 length is 15 residues. In nucleotides, the CDR3 is TGTGCCAGCAGTGCTTATGGGACAGCCTCCTACGAGCAGTACTTC. Translation gives CASSAYGTASYEQYF.

The sample holds many counts of this clonotype. The chain links TRBV4-2 to TRBJ2-1; no clear D. CDR3 size: 15 residues. The V end lost 0 bases, the J end lost 0 bases, and 6 bases lay between the germline ends. CDR1 is LGHNA, CDR2 YNFKEQ, per germline. The CDR3 nucleotides are TGTGCCAGCAGCCAAGACGTAGGCTCCTACAATGAGCAGTTCTTC. It yields the protein CASSQDVGSYNEQFF.

The chain carries TRBV5-1 and TRBJ2-2; the D gene is possibly TRBD1 (5 bases). V was cut by 2 bases and J by 6 bases, with 5 bases left in between. This CDR3 has 12 residues. Germline CDR1 SGHRS, CDR2 YFSETQ. The CDR3 protein is CASSFRAGELFF. CDR3 coding DNA: TGCGCCAGCAGCTTCAGGGCCGGGGAGCTGTTTTTT.

This clonotype was counted at least ten times. The chain joins TRBV7-6 to TRBJ1-5; the match to TRBD1 covers 7 bases. The germline gives CDR1 SGHVS, CDR2 FNYEAQ. Trimming cost V 4 bases and J 6 bases; bases outside gene matches: 3. The CDR3 extends over 13 amino acids. As DNA, the CDR3 is TGTGCCAGCAGCTCCGGGACAGTTCAGCCCCAGCATTTT. It specifies CASSSGTVQPQHF.

The rearrangement uses TRBV6-1 and TRBJ1-1; TRBD1 aligns across 7 bases. Germline CDR1 reads MNHNS; CDR2 reads SASEGT. Unmatched junction bases numbered 10, after V lost 0 bases and J lost 3 bases. There are 17 residues in the CDR3. This CDR3 reads CASSEAWGTVRDTEAFF. DNA for the CDR3: TGTGCCAGCAGTGAAGCATGGGGGACAGTTCGGGACACTGAAGCTTTCTTT.

V and J are TRBV12-3 or TRBV12-4 and TRBJ1-2; D perhaps matches TRBD1 (5 bases). The CDR3 is 12 residues long. Trimming left V 8 bases short and J 4 bases short, with 11 bases between. CDR3 nucleotides: TGTGCCAGCTATTCCCAGGGCTATGGCTACACCTTC. Protein: CASYSQGYGYTF.

This clonotype was detected a few times. This chain joins TRBV2 and TRBJ2-7; 10 bases are a match to TRBD1. Germline-derived CDR1 and CDR2 are SNHLY and FYNNEI. J was trimmed by 5 bases and V by 6 bases; bases with no gene match: 7. The CDR3 extends over 14 amino acids. The DNA for the CDR3 is TGTGCCAGCAGGATGGACAGGGGGGGAAACGAGCAGTACTTC. Translation gives CASRMDRGGNEQYF.

This clonotype was recorded many times. The V and J genes are TRBV5-1 and TRBJ2-5; TRBD2 matches 8 bases. The length of the CDR3 is 15 residues. The junction had 12 bases not matched to a gene; V was cut back by 6 bases and J by 5 bases. The germline gives CDR1 SGHRS, CDR2 YFSETQ. Here the CDR3 reads CASNRRPLAGETQYF. The DNA for the CDR3 is TGCGCCAGCAACCGACGTCCGTTAGCGGGGGAGACCCAGTACTTC. Drawing the rest from reference TRBV5-1 and TRBJ2-5, the complete variable domain is KAGVTQTPRYLIKTRGQQVTLSCSPISGHRSVSWYQQTPGQGLQFLFEYFSETQRNKGNFPGRFSGRQFSNSRSEMNVSTLELGDSALYLCASNRRPLAGETQYFGPGTRLLVL.

Ten or more counts support this clonotype. The rearrangement links TRBV7-9 to TRBJ1-1; 8 nucleotides agree with TRBD1. The CDR3 covers 14 residues. From germline, CDR1 is SEHNR and CDR2 FQNEAQ (reference sequence). Trimming cost V 5 bases and J 3 bases; bases outside gene matches: 5. The DNA of the CDR3 is TGTGCCAGCAGCCCTACGGACAGGGACACTGAAGCTTTCTTT. Its translation is CASSPTDRDTEAFF.

The chain links TRBV12-3 or TRBV12-4 to TRBJ1-3; D is undetermined. The CDR3 has 14 residues. Trimming removed 3 bases from V and 2 bases from J, with 8 bases in between. The DNA of the CDR3 is TGTGCCAGCAGTTTGTTAGCCGCTGGAAACACCATATATTTT. Amino acids: CASSLLAAGNTIYF.

The gene calls are TRBV6-1 and TRBJ2-5, with a possible D match to TRBD2 (6 bases). Germline CDR1 and CDR2: MNHNS and SASEGT. CDR3 length: 13 amino acids. Trimming shortened V by 4 bases and J by 4 bases, and 10 bases separated the two germline ends. The DNA for the CDR3 is TGTGCCAGCAGTGGACTAGATGGAGAGACCCAGTACTTC. Protein sequence: CASSGLDGETQYF.

This clonotype was picked up a small number of times. The chain combines TRBV15 with TRBJ2-4; the match to TRBD2 covers 10 bases. V lost 1 base to trimming and J lost 3 bases; unmatched junction nucleotides: 6. The CDR3 has 17 amino acids. Per the germline V gene, CDR1 is LNHNV and CDR2 is YYDKDF (reference sequence). CDR3 residues: CATSRGSGGAGKNIQYF. CDR3 DNA: TGTGCCACCAGCAGAGGAAGCGGGGGGGCCGGCAAAAACATTCAGTACTTC. The entire variable domain, with the rest obtained from reference TRBV15 and TRBJ2-4, is as follows: DAMVIQNPRYQVTQFGKPVTLSCSQTLNHNVMYWYQQKSSQAPKLLFHYYDKDFNNEADTPDNFQSRRPNTSFCFLDIRSPGLGDTAMYLCATSRGSGGAGKNIQYFGAGTRLSVL.

The chain combines TRBV6-4 with TRBJ1-6, with D perhaps matching TRBD1 (5 bases). Trimming removed 6 bases at V and 7 bases at J, with 16 bases between. The germline V gene has CDR1 MRHNA and CDR2 SNTAGT. This CDR3 has 15 residues. The CDR3 region has the DNA TGTGCCAGCAGCGACAGTAGCTCAGGGAATTCACCCCTCCACTTT. Its protein is CASSDSSSGNSPLHF.